This TCR beta chain is from a study of cytomegalovirus exposure and HLA in healthy donors. The study, taken as a whole, reports: Earlier findings revealed that most TCR beta V segments proved productive either about 87% or about 30% of the time.

The PCR used 60 Vbeta and 13 Jbeta primers. Generated by immunoSEQ multiplex PCR, the TCRdb table keeps only in-frame clones and is missing some. This table has 95,000 to 150,000 clones, roughly 77% appearing once. Turning to this clone: No antigen is known for it.

J lost 3 bases, V lost 7 bases, and 11 bases had no gene match. Germline V CDR1 and CDR2: MNHEY, SVGAGI. The CDR3 runs 15 residues. The clonotype originates from a man between 18 and 29 years old in good health and CMV-seronegative. The chain employs TRBV6-5 and TRBJ1-2; 7 nucleotides align to TRBD1. The sample taken for sequencing was PBMCs. The CDR3 DNA reads as TGTGCCAGCATGCCTTCCTTAGGGACAGACTATGGCTACACCTTC. This encodes CASMPSLGTDYGYTF.